This T cell receptor beta chain is drawn from a study of shared clonotypes between healthy human individuals. Points from the study as a whole: Non-shared clonotypes had lower generation probabilities than those shared by all four donors. Shared clonotypes: 4.5% to 5% naive CD4, around 3.5% naive CD8, about 2.4% memory CD4, 0.35% to 0.5% memory CD8.

It was at deep level that the assay was run. The data were produced by immunoSEQ multiplex PCR, yet TCRdb's version contains in-frame clones alone and is incomplete. The sample yields about 2.3 million clones, over 90% seen once. The CDR3 consists of 15 residues. V trimming: 5 bases; J trimming: 4 bases; junction bases outside the gene matches: 11. The germline CDR1 and CDR2 sequences are LNHNV and YYDKDF (reference sequence). On this clone: The antigen remains unidentified.

This clonotype was obtained from a man aged 18 to 29 in good health. Some clones in this sample may be carry-over from other donors' samples. The J gene is TRBJ2-7, the V gene TRBV15; TRBD1 matches at 7 bases. The sequenced material came from naive CD4+ T cells from PBMCs. Regarding subset: CD45RA+ positively selected. The CDR3 protein is CATSWSGTAPYEQYF. DNA of the CDR3: TGTGCCACCAGCTGGAGTGGGACAGCGCCTTACGAGCAGTACTTC.